The sequence of this T cell receptor beta chain was determined in a study of shared clonotypes between healthy human individuals. Across the study: The composition of the donors was a couple of women and three men aged 18 to 49. Whole-study results and caveats: In a handful of donors, 4.5% to 5.5% of naive CD4 clonotypes appeared in common. Rarefaction exposed incomplete sorted-subset sequencing despite large depth.

Remarks on this clone: Its antigen is currently unknown.

In the original analysis: ImmunoSEQ gave junction-only sequences without quality scores, so filtering differed. Sequencing used immunoSEQ multiplex PCR; TCRdb keeps in-frame clones, though not all of them. D and trimming come from the DNA, and the V and J calls and clone size come from that table. The sample holds about 2.1 million clones, 85% to 95% seen once. Naive CD8 cells, CD45RO-negative and positively selected for CCR7, excluded terminally differentiated effector memory CD45RA+ cells. V was shortened by 6 bases and J by 0 bases, with 18 bases between the two germline ends. Germline V gene data show CDR1 as MNHEY and CDR2 as SMNVEV (reference sequence). The CDR3 covers 17 residues.

What was sequenced was naive CD8+ T cells from PBMCs. The gene calls are TRBV27 and TRBJ2-1; either TRBD1 or TRBD2 may fit D (5 bases each). The sequence came from a man younger than 30 in good health. Some clones in this sample may be carry-over from other donors' samples. The CDR3 DNA follows: TGTGCCAGCAGCCTTAACGGGGCTCGTCTCTCCTACAATGAGCAGTTCTTC. Its translation is CASSLNGARLSYNEQFF.